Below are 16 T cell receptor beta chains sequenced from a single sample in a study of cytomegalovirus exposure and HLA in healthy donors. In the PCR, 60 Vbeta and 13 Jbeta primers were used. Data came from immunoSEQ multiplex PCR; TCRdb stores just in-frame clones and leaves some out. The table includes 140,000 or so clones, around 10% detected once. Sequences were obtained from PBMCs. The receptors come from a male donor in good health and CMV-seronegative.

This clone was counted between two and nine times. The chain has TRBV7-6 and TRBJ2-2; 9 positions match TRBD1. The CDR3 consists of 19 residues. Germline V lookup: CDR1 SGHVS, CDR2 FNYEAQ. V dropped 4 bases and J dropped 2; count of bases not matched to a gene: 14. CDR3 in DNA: TGTGCCAGCAGCTCAACGGACAGGGGTAGAGGGTTAAACACCGGGGAGCTGTTTTTT. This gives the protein CASSSTDRGRGLNTGELFF.

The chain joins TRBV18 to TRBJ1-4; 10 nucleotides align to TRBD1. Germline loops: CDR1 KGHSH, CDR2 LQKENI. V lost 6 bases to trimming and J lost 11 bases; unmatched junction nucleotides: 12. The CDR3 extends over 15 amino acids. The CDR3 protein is CASSSARDRGGKLFF. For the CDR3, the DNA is TGTGCCAGCTCTTCTGCTCGGGACAGGGGAGGCAAACTGTTTTTT.

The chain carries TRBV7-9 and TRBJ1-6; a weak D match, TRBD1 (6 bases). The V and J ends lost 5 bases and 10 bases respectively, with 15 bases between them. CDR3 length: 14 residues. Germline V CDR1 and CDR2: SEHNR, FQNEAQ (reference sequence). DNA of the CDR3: TGTGCCAGCAGCCCCCACAGGGAGGGATCACCCCTCCACTTT. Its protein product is CASSPHREGSPLHF.

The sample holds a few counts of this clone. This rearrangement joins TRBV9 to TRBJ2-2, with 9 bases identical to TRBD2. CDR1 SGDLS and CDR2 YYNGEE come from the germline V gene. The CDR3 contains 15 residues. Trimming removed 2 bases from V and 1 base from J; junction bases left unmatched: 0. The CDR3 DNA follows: TGTGCCAGCAGCGTTAGCGGGGGGAACACCGGGGAGCTGTTTTTT. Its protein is CASSVSGGNTGELFF.

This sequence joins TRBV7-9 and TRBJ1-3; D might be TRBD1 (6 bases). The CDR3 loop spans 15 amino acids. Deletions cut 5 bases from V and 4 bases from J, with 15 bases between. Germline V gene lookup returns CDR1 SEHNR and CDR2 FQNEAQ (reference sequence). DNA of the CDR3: TGTGCCAGCAGCGTTTCAGGGGCCCAAGGAAACACCATATATTTT. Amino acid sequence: CASSVSGAQGNTIYF.

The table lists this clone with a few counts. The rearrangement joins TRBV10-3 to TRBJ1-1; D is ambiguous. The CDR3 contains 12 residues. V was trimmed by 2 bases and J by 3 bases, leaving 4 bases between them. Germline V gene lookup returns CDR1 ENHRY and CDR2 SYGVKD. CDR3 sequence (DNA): TGTGCCATCAGTGAGGACTACACTGAAGCTTTCTTT. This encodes CAISEDYTEAFF.

Written as DNA, the CDR3 is TGTGCCACCAGCGGACTAGCGGAGAACACCGGGGAGCTGTTTTTT. Its translation: CATSGLAENTGELFF. The chain employs TRBV15 and TRBJ2-2; 10 bases fit TRBD2. This CDR3 spans 15 amino acids. Germline CDR1 reads LNHNV; CDR2 reads YYDKDF (reference sequence). The junction had 1 base not matched to a gene; V was cut back by 5 bases and J by 1 base.

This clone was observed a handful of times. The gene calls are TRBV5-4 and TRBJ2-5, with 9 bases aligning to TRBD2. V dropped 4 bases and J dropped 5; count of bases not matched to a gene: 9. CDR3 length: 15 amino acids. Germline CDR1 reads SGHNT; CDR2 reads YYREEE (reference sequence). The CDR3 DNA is TGTGCCAGCAGCCTCCGGGAGCGGGGGGACGAGACCCAGTACTTC. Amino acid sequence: CASSLRERGDETQYF.

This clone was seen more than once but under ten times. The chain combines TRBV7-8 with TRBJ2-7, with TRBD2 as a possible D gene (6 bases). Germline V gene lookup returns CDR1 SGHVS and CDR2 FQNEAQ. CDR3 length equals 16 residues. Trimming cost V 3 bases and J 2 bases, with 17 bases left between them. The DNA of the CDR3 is TGTGCCAGCAGCTTGGGGCGCCGGGACTCCCCCTACGAGCAGTACTTC. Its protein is CASSLGRRDSPYEQYF. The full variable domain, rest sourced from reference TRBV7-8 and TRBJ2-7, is GAGVSQSPRYKVAKRGQDVALRCDPISGHVSLFWYQQALGQGPEFLTYFQNEAQLDKSGLPSDRFFAERPEGSVSTLKIQRTQQEDSAVYLCASSLGRRDSPYEQYFGPGTRLTVT.

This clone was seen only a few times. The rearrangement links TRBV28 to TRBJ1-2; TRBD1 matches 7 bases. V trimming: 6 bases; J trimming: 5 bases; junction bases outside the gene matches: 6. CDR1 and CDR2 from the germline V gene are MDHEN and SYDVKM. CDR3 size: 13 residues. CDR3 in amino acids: CASSTGDLYGYTF. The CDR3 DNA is TGTGCCAGCAGCACAGGGGATTTATATGGCTACACCTTC.

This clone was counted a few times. The CDR3 loop reads CASSLDLGRDGYTF. The CDR3 coding sequence is TGTGCCAGCAGCTTAGATTTGGGGAGGGATGGCTACACCTTC. J is TRBJ1-2 and V is TRBV7-9; no clear D gene. The germline gives CDR1 SEHNR, CDR2 FQNEAQ (reference sequence). Trimming stripped 1 base from V and 6 bases from J, with 12 bases between. CDR3 size: 14 residues.

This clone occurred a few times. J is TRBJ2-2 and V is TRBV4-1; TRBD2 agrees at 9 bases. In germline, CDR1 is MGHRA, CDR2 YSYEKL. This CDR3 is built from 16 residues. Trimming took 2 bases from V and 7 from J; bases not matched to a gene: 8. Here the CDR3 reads CASSQTLAGSNGELFF. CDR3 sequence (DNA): TGCGCCAGCAGCCAAACTCTAGCGGGATCGAACGGGGAGCTGTTTTTT.

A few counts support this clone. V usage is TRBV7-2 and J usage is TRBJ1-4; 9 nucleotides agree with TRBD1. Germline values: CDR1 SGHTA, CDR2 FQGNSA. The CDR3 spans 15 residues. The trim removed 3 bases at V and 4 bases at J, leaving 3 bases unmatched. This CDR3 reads CASSFGTGYNEKLFF. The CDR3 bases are TGTGCCAGCAGCTTTGGGACAGGGTATAATGAAAAACTGTTTTTT.

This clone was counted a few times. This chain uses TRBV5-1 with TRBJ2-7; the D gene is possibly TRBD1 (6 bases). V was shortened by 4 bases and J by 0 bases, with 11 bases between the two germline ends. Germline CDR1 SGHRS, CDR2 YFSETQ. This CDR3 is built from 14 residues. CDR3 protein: CASSQQGSSYEQYF. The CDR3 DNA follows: TGCGCCAGCAGCCAACAGGGCAGCTCCTACGAGCAGTACTTC.

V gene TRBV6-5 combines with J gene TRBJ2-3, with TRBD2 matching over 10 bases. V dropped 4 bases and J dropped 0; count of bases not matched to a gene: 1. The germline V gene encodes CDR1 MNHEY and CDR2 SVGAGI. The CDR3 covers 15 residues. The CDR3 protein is CASSSTSGSTDTQYF. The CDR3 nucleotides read TGTGCCAGCAGTTCGACTAGCGGGAGCACAGATACGCAGTATTTT.

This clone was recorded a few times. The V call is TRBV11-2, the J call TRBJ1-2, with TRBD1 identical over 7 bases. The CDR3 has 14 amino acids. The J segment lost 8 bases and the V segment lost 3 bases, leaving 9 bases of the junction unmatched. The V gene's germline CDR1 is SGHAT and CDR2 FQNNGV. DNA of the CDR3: TGTGCCAGCAGCTTCCTTCGTCAGGGGGGAGGCTACACCTTC. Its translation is CASSFLRQGGGYTF.